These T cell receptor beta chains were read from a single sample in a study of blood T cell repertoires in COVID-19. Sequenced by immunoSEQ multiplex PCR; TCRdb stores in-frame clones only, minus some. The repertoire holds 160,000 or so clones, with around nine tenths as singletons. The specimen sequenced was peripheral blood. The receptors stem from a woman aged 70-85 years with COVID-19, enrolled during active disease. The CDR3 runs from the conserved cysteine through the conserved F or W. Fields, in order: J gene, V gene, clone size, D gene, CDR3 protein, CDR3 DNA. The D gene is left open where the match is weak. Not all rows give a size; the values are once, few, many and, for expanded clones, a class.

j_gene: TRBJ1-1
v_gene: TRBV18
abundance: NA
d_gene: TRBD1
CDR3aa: CASSAGTGVNTEAFF
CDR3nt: TGTGCCAGCTCAGCTGGGACAGGGGTTAACACTGAAGCTTTCTTT

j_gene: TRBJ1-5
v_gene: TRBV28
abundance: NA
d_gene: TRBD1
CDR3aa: CASSPTGANQPQHF
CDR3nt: TGTGCCAGCAGCCCGACAGGGGCCAATCAGCCCCAGCATTTT

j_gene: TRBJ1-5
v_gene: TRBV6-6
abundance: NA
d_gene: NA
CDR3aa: CASSYRRDSNQPQHF
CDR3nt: TGTGCCAGCAGTTACAGGAGGGATAGCAATCAGCCCCAGCATTTT

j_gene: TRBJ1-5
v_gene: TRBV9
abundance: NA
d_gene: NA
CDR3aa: CASSPHSNQPQHF
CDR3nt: TGTGCCAGCAGCCCCCATAGCAATCAGCCCCAGCATTTT

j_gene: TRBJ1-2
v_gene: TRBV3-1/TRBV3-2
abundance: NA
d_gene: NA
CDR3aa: CASSQTNLQGSYGYTF
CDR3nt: TGTGCCAGCAGCCAAACTAACTTACAGGGTAGCTATGGCTACACCTTC

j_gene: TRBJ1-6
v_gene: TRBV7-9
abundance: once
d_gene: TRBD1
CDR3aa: CASSPGTGTPLHF
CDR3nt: TGTGCCAGCAGCCCAGGGACAGGAACACCCCTCCACTTT

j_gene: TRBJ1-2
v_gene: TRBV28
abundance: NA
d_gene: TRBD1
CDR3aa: CASSLGQYYGYTF
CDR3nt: TGTGCCAGCAGTTTGGGACAGTATTATGGCTACACCTTC

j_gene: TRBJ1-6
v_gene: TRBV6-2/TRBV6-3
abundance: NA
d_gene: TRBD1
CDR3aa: CASSGQGERSPLHF
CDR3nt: TGTGCCAGCAGTGGACAGGGGGAGCGATCACCCCTCCACTTT

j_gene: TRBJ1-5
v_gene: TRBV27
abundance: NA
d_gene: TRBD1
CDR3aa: CASKSTGGFQPQHF
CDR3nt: TGTGCCAGCAAATCGACAGGGGGCTTCCAGCCCCAGCATTTT

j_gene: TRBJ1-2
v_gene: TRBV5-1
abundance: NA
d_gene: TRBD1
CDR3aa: CASTMGGTGYNYGYTF
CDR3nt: TGCGCCAGCACCATGGGGGGGACAGGGTATAACTATGGCTACACCTTC

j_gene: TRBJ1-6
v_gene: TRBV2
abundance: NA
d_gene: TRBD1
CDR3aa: CASSRDSNNSPLHF
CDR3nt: TGTGCCAGCAGTAGGGACAGCAATAATTCACCCCTCCACTTT

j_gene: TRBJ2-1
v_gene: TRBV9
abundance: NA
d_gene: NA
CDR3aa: CASSVTTGYNEQFF
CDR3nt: TGTGCCAGCAGCGTGACGACAGGCTACAATGAGCAGTTCTTC

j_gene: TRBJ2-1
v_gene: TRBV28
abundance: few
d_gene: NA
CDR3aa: CASLKYYNEQFF
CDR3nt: TGTGCCAGCTTAAAATACTACAATGAGCAGTTCTTC

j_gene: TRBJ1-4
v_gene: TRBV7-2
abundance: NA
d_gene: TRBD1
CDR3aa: CASSSRQAGGLEKLFF
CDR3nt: TGTGCCAGCAGCTCGCGGCAGGCAGGGGGCCTTGAAAAACTGTTTTTT

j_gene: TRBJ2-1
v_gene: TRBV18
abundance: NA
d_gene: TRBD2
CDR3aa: CASSPPSGVSYNEQFF
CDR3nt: TGTGCCAGCTCACCCCCTAGCGGGGTCTCCTACAATGAGCAGTTCTTC